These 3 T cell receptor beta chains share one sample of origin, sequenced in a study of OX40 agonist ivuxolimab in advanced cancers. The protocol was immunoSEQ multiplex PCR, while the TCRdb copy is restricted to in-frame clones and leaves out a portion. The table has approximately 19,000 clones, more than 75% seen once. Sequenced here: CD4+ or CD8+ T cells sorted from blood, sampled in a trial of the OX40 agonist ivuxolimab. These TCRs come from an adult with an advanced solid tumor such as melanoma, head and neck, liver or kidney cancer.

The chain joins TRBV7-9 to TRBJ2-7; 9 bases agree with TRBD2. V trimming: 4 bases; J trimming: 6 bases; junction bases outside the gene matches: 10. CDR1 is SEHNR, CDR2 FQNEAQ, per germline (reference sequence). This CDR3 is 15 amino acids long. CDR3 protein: CASSSPIAGVGEQYF. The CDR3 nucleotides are TGTGCCAGCAGCTCCCCTATAGCGGGAGTCGGCGAGCAGTACTTC. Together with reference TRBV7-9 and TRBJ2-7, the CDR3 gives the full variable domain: DTGVSQNPRHKITKRGQNVTFRCDPISEHNRLYWYRQTLGQGPEFLTYFQNEAQLEKSRLLSDRFSAERPKGSFSTLEIQRTEQGDSAMYLCASSSPIAGVGEQYFGPGTRLTVT.

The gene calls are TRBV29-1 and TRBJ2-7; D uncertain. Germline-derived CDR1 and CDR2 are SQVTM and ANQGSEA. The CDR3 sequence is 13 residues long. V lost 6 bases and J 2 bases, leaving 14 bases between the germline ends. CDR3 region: CSVANLNTYEQYF. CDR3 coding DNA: TGCAGCGTGGCGAATCTAAACACCTACGAGCAGTACTTC.

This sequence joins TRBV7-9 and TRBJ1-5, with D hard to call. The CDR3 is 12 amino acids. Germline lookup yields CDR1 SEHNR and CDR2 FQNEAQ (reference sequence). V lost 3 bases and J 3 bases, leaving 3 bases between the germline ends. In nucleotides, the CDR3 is TGTGCCAGCAGCTTTCCCAATCAGCCCCAGCATTTT. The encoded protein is CASSFPNQPQHF.